The table lists the clone carrying this T cell receptor beta chain with a few counts. Recruitment covered about 26 US areas and drew participants whose ages spanned roughly 18 to 89 years. Repertoires were generated with immunoSEQ multiplex PCR, while TCRdb's copy carries only in-frame clones and drops some. The sample consists of 350,000 or so clones, 80% to 90% of them appearing once. This sample is drawn from a study of blood T cell repertoires in COVID-19. Study-wide background: Material from acute and convalescent COVID-19 was sourced from the United States, Italy and Spain.

V lost 7 bases to trimming and J lost 1 base, with 7 bases between them. In germline, CDR1 is MDHEN, CDR2 SYDVKM. This CDR3 comprises 12 residues. Sequencing input: PBMCs or T cells enriched from blood (not recorded which). This chain uses TRBV28 with TRBJ1-1, with a possible D match to TRBD1 (5 bases). This clonotype originated in a woman aged 40 to 50 with acute COVID-19. The CDR3 region has the DNA TGTGCCAGCACCGACAGGAACACTGAAGCTTTCTTT. Its translation is CASTDRNTEAFF.